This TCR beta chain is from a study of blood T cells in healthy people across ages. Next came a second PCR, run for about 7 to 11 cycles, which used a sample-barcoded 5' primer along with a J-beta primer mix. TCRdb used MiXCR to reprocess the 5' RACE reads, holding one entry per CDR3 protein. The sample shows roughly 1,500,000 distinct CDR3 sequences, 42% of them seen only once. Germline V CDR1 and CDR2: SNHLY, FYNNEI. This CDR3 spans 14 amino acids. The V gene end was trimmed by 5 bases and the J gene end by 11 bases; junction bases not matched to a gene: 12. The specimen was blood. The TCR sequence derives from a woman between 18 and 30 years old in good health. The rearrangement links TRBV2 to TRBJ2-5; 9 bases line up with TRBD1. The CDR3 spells CASSPGQGTLGQYF. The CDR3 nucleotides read TGTGCCAGCAGTCCGGGACAGGGTACGTTGGGGCAGTACTTC.